The T cell receptor beta chain described here comes from a study of blood T cell repertoires in COVID-19. Across the study: Italy, Spain and the United States were the sources of the convalescent and acute COVID-19 samples.

V was pared by 3 bases and J by 3 bases, with 6 bases of the junction left unmatched. Per germline, CDR1 SQVTM and CDR2 ANQGSEA. The CDR3 sequence is 15 residues long. This table comes from immunoSEQ multiplex PCR, and its TCRdb copy is limited to in-frame clones, with some not included. Seen here are some 300,000 clones, about 82% observed once, and the top ten hold around 4%. This receptor was obtained from a woman aged 50 to 65 with active or convalescent COVID-19. Material: peripheral blood. V and J are TRBV29-1 and TRBJ1-1; 11 nucleotides agree with TRBD1. This CDR3 reads CSVDGRTGGYTEAFF. In nucleotides, the CDR3 is TGCAGCGTTGATGGCCGGACAGGGGGCTACACTGAAGCTTTCTTT.